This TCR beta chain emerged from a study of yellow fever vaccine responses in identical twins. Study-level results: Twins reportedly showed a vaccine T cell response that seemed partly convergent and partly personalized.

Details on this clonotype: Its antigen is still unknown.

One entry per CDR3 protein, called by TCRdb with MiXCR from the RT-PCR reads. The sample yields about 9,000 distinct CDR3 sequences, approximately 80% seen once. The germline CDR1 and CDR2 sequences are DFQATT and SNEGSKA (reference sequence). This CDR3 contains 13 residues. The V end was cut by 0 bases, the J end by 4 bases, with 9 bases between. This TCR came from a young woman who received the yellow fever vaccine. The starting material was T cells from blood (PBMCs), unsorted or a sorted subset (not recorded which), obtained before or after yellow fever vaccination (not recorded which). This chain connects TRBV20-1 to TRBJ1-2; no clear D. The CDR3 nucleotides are TGCAGTGCTAGAGATAGTGCGGTCTATGGCTACACCTTC. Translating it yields CSARDSAVYGYTF.